The 8 T cell receptor beta chains below were found in one sample sequenced in a study of blood T cells in healthy people across ages. Then a second PCR, running roughly 7 to 12 cycles, was carried out with a sample-barcoded 5' primer and a J-beta primer mix. A single record per CDR3 protein comes from TCRdb applying MiXCR to the 5' RACE reads. The table shows approximately 1.5 million distinct CDR3 sequences, with about 42% occurring only once. What was sequenced was blood. These receptors all stem from a woman aged 18-35 years in good health.

With regard to this clonotype: A much larger clone lies a single base off, so this may be a read error. The chain has TRBV29-1 and TRBJ2-1; TRBD2 matches at 10 bases. Gene TRBJ2-7 matches the end of the DNA better, so the J call may be wrong. The CDR3 covers 14 residues. Per the germline V gene, CDR1 is SQVTM and CDR2 is ANQGSEA. The CDR3 nucleotides are TGCAGCGTTGTGAGGACTAGCGGTTACAATGAGCAGTACTTC. Translated, it gives CSVVRTSGYNEQYF.

This clonotype was detected a few times. The chain combines TRBV4-1 with TRBJ2-4; possibly TRBD1 for D (5 bases). V was pared by 1 base and J by 8 bases, with 12 bases between. Germline V gene lookup returns CDR1 MGHRA and CDR2 YSYEKL. The CDR3 spans 14 residues. The CDR3 coding sequence is TGCGCCAGCAGCCAAGCCCAGGGTATGGACATTCAGTACTTC. Its translation is CASSQAQGMDIQYF.

Of note for this clonotype: At one boundary the junction diverges from the germline segment, which might be a read error. The CDR3, as DNA: TGTGCCGGCAGCTTAGAATCCTCCGAGCAGTACTTC. Translating it yields CAGSLESSEQYF. The chain couples TRBV7-9 to TRBJ2-7; D remains unclear. The CDR3 loop spans 12 amino acids. Germline V gives CDR1 SEHNR, CDR2 FQNEAQ (reference sequence). The complete variable domain, with remaining parts taken from reference TRBV7-9 and TRBJ2-7, reads DTGVSQNPRHKITKRGQNVTFRCDPISEHNRLYWYRQTLGQGPEFLTYFQNEAQLEKSRLLSDRFSAERPKGSFSTLEIQRTEQGDSAMYLCAGSLESSEQYFGPGTRLTVT.

The chain combines TRBV27 with TRBJ2-7; D not certain. CDR3 length equals 14 residues. CDR1 and CDR2 (germline): MNHEY, SMNVEV (reference sequence). The V gene lost 6 bases and the J gene lost 0 bases, with 12 bases spanning the gap. CDR3 loop: CASRDGLSSYEQYF. CDR3 nucleotide sequence: TGTGCCAGCAGAGACGGCCTGAGCTCCTACGAGCAGTACTTC.

This clonotype came up once. The chain couples TRBV20-1 to TRBJ2-1; 8 nucleotides match TRBD2. The CDR3 covers 14 residues. The J segment lost 13 bases and the V segment lost 0 bases, leaving 11 bases of the junction unmatched. CDR1 and CDR2 (germline): DFQATT, SNEGSKA (reference sequence). In nucleotides, the CDR3 is TGCAGTGCTAGAGATCGGACTAGCAGAGAGACCCAGTTCTTC. Translating it yields CSARDRTSRETQFF.

The chain couples TRBV30 to TRBJ2-1; TRBD2 might be the D (6 bases). Deletions cut 3 bases from V and 2 bases from J, with 11 bases between. The CDR3 spans 14 residues. Germline V gene lookup returns CDR1 GTSNPN and CDR2 SVGIG (reference sequence). The CDR3 bases are TGTGCCTGGAGAGGAGGGTACCCCTACAATGAGCAGTTCTTC. As protein: CAWRGGYPYNEQFF.

The sample holds many counts of this clonotype. The V call is TRBV11-2, the J call TRBJ2-3, with D unresolved. Germline assignment: CDR1 SGHAT and CDR2 FQNNGV. V lost 4 bases to trimming and J lost 0 bases, with 8 bases between them. This CDR3 has 14 amino acids. The CDR3 protein is CASSSPSSTDTQYF. The CDR3 nucleotides are TGTGCCAGCAGCTCCCCGAGTAGCACAGATACGCAGTATTTT.

This rearrangement joins TRBV27 to TRBJ2-1, with D perhaps assigned TRBD1 or TRBD2 (6 bases each). The germline CDR1 and CDR2 sequences are MNHEY and SMNVEV (reference sequence). The CDR3 length is 16 residues. V lost 6 bases, J lost 6 bases, and 21 bases lay in between. This CDR3 reads CASSPLVWGAGNEQFF. CDR3 in DNA: TGTGCCAGCAGCCCCCTGGTTTGGGGGGCTGGCAATGAGCAGTTCTTC.